These 9 T cell receptor beta chains were sequenced from one sample in a study of cytomegalovirus exposure and HLA in healthy donors. Here immunoSEQ multiplex PCR was the method, and the copy in TCRdb shows in-frame clones only, minus some. The sample shows roughly 230,000 clones, roughly 87% of them seen only once. Sequencing was carried out using PBMCs. All receptors come from a woman between 25 and 40 years old in good health and CMV-seronegative.

The chain couples TRBV6-6 to TRBJ2-4, with D possibly TRBD2 on 5 matching bases. V was cut by 5 bases and J by 4 bases, with 9 bases left in between. CDR1 MNHNY and CDR2 SVGAGI come from the germline V gene (reference sequence). The length of the CDR3 is 13 residues. CDR3: CASSPGSKNIQYF. In DNA form, the CDR3 reads TGTGCCAGCAGTCCGGGGTCAAAAAACATTCAGTACTTC.

The rearrangement joins TRBV15 to TRBJ2-3; TRBD2 might be the D (5 bases). Germline CDR1 reads LNHNV; CDR2 reads YYDKDF (reference sequence). This CDR3 is built from 16 residues. V lost 1 base and J 0 bases, leaving 11 bases between the germline ends. The CDR3: CATSRGFGLSTDTQYF. The CDR3 nucleotides are TGTGCCACCAGCAGAGGGTTTGGACTCAGCACAGATACGCAGTATTTT. The full variable domain, completed using reference TRBV15 and TRBJ2-3, is DAMVIQNPRYQVTQFGKPVTLSCSQTLNHNVMYWYQQKSSQAPKLLFHYYDKDFNNEADTPDNFQSRRPNTSFCFLDIRSPGLGDTAMYLCATSRGFGLSTDTQYFGPGTRLTVL.

This clone was picked up one time. The chain joins TRBV10-3 to TRBJ2-4; D might be TRBD2 (6 bases). This CDR3 is built from 16 residues. CDR1 ENHRY and CDR2 SYGVKD come from the germline V gene. Trimming removed 0 bases at V and 5 bases at J, with 14 bases between. CDR3 DNA sequence: TGTGCCATCAGTGAGTCAAGGGCGGGGAAGGAAAACATTCAGTACTTC. Protein product: CAISESRAGKENIQYF.

The chain uses TRBV2 and TRBJ2-2; tentative D call: TRBD1 (5 bases). V gave up 1 base and J gave up 7 bases, with 10 bases separating them. The germline V gene has CDR1 SNHLY and CDR2 FYNNEI. CDR3 length equals 14 residues. CDR3 DNA sequence: TGTGCCAGCAGTGAAGTCCGGCAGGGCGGGGAGCTGTTTTTT. Its protein is CASSEVRQGGELFF.

The chain couples TRBV29-1 to TRBJ2-3; perhaps TRBD2 as D (6 bases). There are 14 residues in the CDR3. V lost 4 bases and J 4 bases, leaving 15 bases between the germline ends. Per germline, CDR1 SQVTM and CDR2 ANQGSEA. In DNA form, the CDR3 reads TGCAGCGTTGGGGGGACTTCGGGCGCAGATACGCAGTATTTT. It specifies CSVGGTSGADTQYF.

The J gene is TRBJ2-1, the V gene TRBV15; unclear D gene. Germline CDR1 LNHNV, CDR2 YYDKDF (reference sequence). V was pared by 1 base and J by 4 bases, with 17 bases between. The CDR3 totals 17 residues. The CDR3 DNA follows: TGTGCCACCAGCAGAGGCGCCGCAGCAACGGGTTACAATGAGCAGTTCTTC. It encodes CATSRGAAATGYNEQFF. The whole variable domain, filled in from reference TRBV15 and TRBJ2-1, reads DAMVIQNPRYQVTQFGKPVTLSCSQTLNHNVMYWYQQKSSQAPKLLFHYYDKDFNNEADTPDNFQSRRPNTSFCFLDIRSPGLGDTAMYLCATSRGAAATGYNEQFFGPGTRLTVL.

The chain recombines TRBV11-2 with TRBJ2-1; 13 positions agree with TRBD2. The J segment lost 4 bases and the V segment lost 5 bases, leaving 11 bases of the junction unmatched. Germline-derived CDR1 and CDR2 are SGHAT and FQNNGV. The CDR3 is 18 amino acids. The CDR3 coding sequence is TGTGCCAGCAGCCCCAGATCCCCGGGACTAGCGGGGTACAATGAGCAGTTCTTC. Its translation is CASSPRSPGLAGYNEQFF. Full variable domain (missing parts from reference TRBV11-2 and TRBJ2-1): EAGVAQSPRYKIIEKRQSVAFWCNPISGHATLYWYQQILGQGPKLLIQFQNNGVVDDSQLPKDRFSAERLKGVDSTLKIQPAKLEDSAVYLCASSPRSPGLAGYNEQFFGPGTRLTVL.

The chain employs TRBV30 and TRBJ1-5; 7 bases fit TRBD1. The CDR3 sequence is 16 residues long. The germline gives CDR1 GTSNPN, CDR2 SVGIG (reference sequence). Trimming cost V 1 base and J 0 bases; bases outside gene matches: 6. The CDR3 DNA reads TGTGCCTGGAGTGAGGGGGCTCGTTTTAGCAATCAGCCCCAGCATTTT. It encodes CAWSEGARFSNQPQHF.

In its sample, this clone is medium-sized. V is TRBV15 and J is TRBJ1-4; no clear D. Trimming cost V 0 bases and J 4 bases, with 9 bases left between them. CDR1 and CDR2 (germline): LNHNV, YYDKDF (reference sequence). This CDR3 is 15 amino acids long. This chain's CDR3 is CATSRDLQNNEKLFF. The DNA for the CDR3 is TGTGCCACCAGCAGAGATCTGCAGAATAATGAAAAACTGTTTTTT.